What follows are 2 T cell receptor beta chains derived from one specimen sequenced in a study of blood T cell repertoires in COVID-19. The method was immunoSEQ multiplex PCR; TCRdb's version includes in-frame clones alone and lacks a portion of them. The repertoire holds 250,000 to 300,000 clones, with 85% to 90% as singletons. The specimen was peripheral blood. The receptors were gathered from a woman younger than 45 with COVID-19, enrolled during active disease.

The genes are TRBV19 and TRBJ1-2; D call uncertain. V shed 6 bases and J shed 3 bases, with 11 bases lying between them. Germline V lookup: CDR1 LNHDA, CDR2 SQIVND (reference sequence). The CDR3 loop spans 13 amino acids. CDR3 protein: CASRPGRDYGYTF. The DNA of the CDR3 is TGTGCCAGTAGGCCCGGGAGAGACTATGGCTACACCTTC.

The V gene is TRBV6-5, the J gene TRBJ1-1; D might be TRBD1 (5 bases). Trimming took 3 bases from V and 7 from J, leaving 18 bases between them. The CDR3 runs to 15 residues. From germline, CDR1 is MNHEY and CDR2 SVGAGI. The CDR3 DNA is TGTGCCAGCAGTTATGTCCCCCGCGGGGACGATGAAGCTTTCTTT. Amino acids: CASSYVPRGDDEAFF.